This TCR beta chain originates from a study of immune heterogeneity within non-small cell lung tumors. The template consisted of bulk tumor genomic DNA, with about 600 ng used per sample. Several far-apart biopsies were taken per primary tumor during surgery. It was patients with untreated, newly diagnosed non-small cell lung cancer who underwent curative surgery. Newly diagnosed non-small cell lung cancer patients undergoing curative-intent surgery served as donors. The sample holds a few counts of this clonotype. TCR beta CDR3 was amplified by multiplex PCR using 32 V and 13 J primers. TCRdb passed the multiplex PCR reads through MiXCR, listing each CDR3 protein once. The sample contains almost 3,000 distinct CDR3 sequences, about a quarter of which appear only once. Trimming took 6 bases from V and 6 from J; bases not matched to a gene: 13. CDR1 and CDR2 from the germline V gene are KGHSH and LQKENI. CDR3 length: 15 amino acids.

The chain employs TRBV18 and TRBJ2-7; 8 positions match TRBD1. The TCR was taken from a female donor with non-small cell lung cancer. Sequenced input: lung tumor tissue. The CDR3 nucleotides are TGTGCCAGCTCCCCGTACGGGACAGGAAATTTCGAGCAGTACTTC. It is translated as CASSPYGTGNFEQYF.